What follows are 31 T cell receptor beta chains derived from one specimen sequenced in a study of blood T cell repertoires in COVID-19. TCRdb's copy holds only in-frame clones and misses some; the assay was immunoSEQ multiplex PCR. Among 20,000 to 25,000 clones listed, over 70% were seen once. Sequencing used peripheral blood. These TCRs come from a man aged 80 or over with active or convalescent COVID-19.

This clone is categorized as hyperexpanded. The V and J genes are TRBV12-3 or TRBV12-4 and TRBJ2-7; a possible D gene is TRBD2 (6 bases). The length of the CDR3 is 13 residues. Trimming took 5 bases from V and 2 from J, leaving 10 bases between them. The CDR3 DNA sequence: TGTGCCAGCAGTCCTGGACTACCCTACGAGCAGTACTTC. It yields the protein CASSPGLPYEQYF.

The chain is built from TRBV4-3 and TRBJ1-2, with D maybe TRBD1 (5 bases). The CDR3 contains 21 residues. The V end was cut by 0 bases, the J end by 5 bases, with 31 bases between. Germline V lookup: CDR1 LGHNA, CDR2 YSLEER. CDR3 residues: CASSQDTSRGGMSLTRYGYTF. CDR3 DNA: TGCGCCAGCAGCCAAGATACGAGTCGGGGCGGGATGAGCCTAACGAGGTATGGCTACACCTTC.

The rearrangement uses TRBV10-3 and TRBJ2-7; 7 nucleotides align to TRBD2. The CDR3 is 14 amino acids. Germline CDR1 reads ENHRY; CDR2 reads SYGVKD. V was clipped by 4 bases and J by 1 base; unmatched bases: 4. The CDR3: CAISVREVSYEQYF. The CDR3 bases are TGTGCCATCAGTGTACGGGAGGTATCCTACGAGCAGTACTTC.

This chain links TRBV3-1 (or the pseudogene TRBV3-2) with TRBJ2-2; 11 bases agree with TRBD2. With 4 bases clipped from V and 7 bases from J, the junction kept 8 bases outside the gene matches. The CDR3 is 16 amino acids. The germline V gene has CDR1 LGHDT and CDR2 YNNKEL (reference sequence). CDR3 region: CASSRIAGGVGGELFF. DNA of the CDR3: TGTGCCAGCAGCCGAATAGCGGGGGGGGTCGGCGGGGAGCTGTTTTTT.

V and J are TRBV9 and TRBJ1-4; D is possibly TRBD1 (5 bases). CDR1 SGDLS and CDR2 YYNGEE come from the germline V gene. Trimming removed 3 bases from V and 0 bases from J, with 6 bases in between. CDR3 length equals 14 residues. This CDR3 is CASSARATNEKLFF. The CDR3 DNA is TGTGCCAGCAGCGCCAGGGCAACTAATGAAAAACTGTTTTTT.

The CDR3 sequence is CASSSNRVLGHEAFF. As DNA, the CDR3 is TGTGCCAGCAGTTCTAACAGGGTGTTGGGACATGAAGCTTTCTTT. The gene calls are TRBV28 and TRBJ1-1, with D tentatively TRBD1 (6 bases). Germline-derived CDR1 and CDR2 are MDHEN and SYDVKM. V dropped 4 bases and J dropped 7 bases, with 19 bases sitting between them. The CDR3 is 15 amino acids. The full variable domain, completed using reference TRBV28 and TRBJ1-1, is DVKVTQSSRYLVKRTGEKVFLECVQDMDHENMFWYRQDPGLGLRLIYFSYDVKMKEKGDIPEGYSVSREKKERFSLILESASTNQTSMYLCASSSNRVLGHEAFFGQGTRLTVV.

The chain recombines TRBV4-1 with TRBJ2-7, with D maybe TRBD1 (5 bases). Germline assignment: CDR1 MGHRA and CDR2 YSYEKL. Trimming cost V 6 bases and J 3 bases, with 12 bases left between them. CDR3 length: 13 residues. The CDR3 nucleotides read TGCGCCAGCAGTCTGAAGGGGAACTACGAGCAGTACTTC. Translated, it gives CASSLKGNYEQYF.

The chain has TRBV7-3 and TRBJ1-5, with TRBD1 as a possible D gene (5 bases). The V end lost 1 base, the J end lost 0 bases, and 22 bases lay between the germline ends. CDR1 is SGHTA, CDR2 FQGTGA, per germline. This CDR3 contains 20 residues. CDR3 nucleotide sequence: TGTGCCAGCAGCTTAAGTATAGTGGGGCAGGAGTTTTATAGCAATCAGCCCCAGCATTTT. Protein product: CASSLSIVGQEFYSNQPQHF.

This clone has just a few counts. V is TRBV4-3 and J is TRBJ1-1; the match to TRBD1 covers 9 bases. With V trimmed by 3 bases and J by 5 bases, 4 bases remained unmatched. CDR1 is LGHNA, CDR2 YSLEER, per germline. CDR3 length: 14 amino acids. Here the CDR3 reads CASSQVDRGTEAFF. Written as DNA, the CDR3 is TGCGCCAGCAGCCAGGTCGACAGGGGGACTGAAGCTTTCTTT.

The chain couples TRBV19 to TRBJ1-3; the match to TRBD1 covers 9 bases. Germline CDR1 and CDR2: LNHDA and SQIVND (reference sequence). Germline trimming cut 8 bases from V and 2 bases from J; bases unmatched to any gene: 7. The CDR3 sequence is 15 residues long. For the CDR3, the DNA is TGTGCCAGTGGGACAGGGACAGCGCCTGGAAACACCATATATTTT. This translates into CASGTGTAPGNTIYF.

This clone is a singleton in its sample. The chain is built from TRBV24-1 and TRBJ2-1; maybe TRBD2 (6 bases). V lost 2 bases to trimming and J lost 2 bases, with 12 bases between them. CDR1 is KGHDR and CDR2 is SFDVKD in the germline V gene. The CDR3 length is 16 residues. In DNA, the CDR3 is TGTGCCACCAGTGATTCTCACCGGGGGACCTACAATGAGCAGTTCTTC. The encoded protein is CATSDSHRGTYNEQFF.

The V call is TRBV27, the J call TRBJ2-2, with 11 bases matching TRBD2. The CDR3 runs 19 residues. Germline lookup yields CDR1 MNHEY and CDR2 SMNVEV (reference sequence). V was pared by 7 bases and J by 5 bases, with 18 bases of the junction left unmatched. The DNA of the CDR3 is TGTGCCAGCATGGGGCCCTTGGGGTCTAGCGGGAGGTTAACCGGGGAGCTGTTTTTT. This translates into CASMGPLGSSGRLTGELFF.

V is TRBV19 and J is TRBJ2-1, with D hard to call. The germline gives CDR1 LNHDA, CDR2 SQIVND (reference sequence). The CDR3 totals 14 residues. V shed 5 bases and J shed 5 bases, with 13 bases lying between them. This CDR3 reads CASSLRVTNNEQFF. The CDR3 DNA sequence: TGTGCCAGTAGTCTCCGGGTCACCAACAATGAGCAGTTCTTC.

The chain combines TRBV27 with TRBJ1-4, with D possibly TRBD1 on 6 matching bases. The ends were cut back, 0 bases at V and 5 bases at J, with 10 bases in the middle. This CDR3 spans 15 amino acids. Per the germline V gene, CDR1 is MNHEY and CDR2 is SMNVEV (reference sequence). DNA of the CDR3: TGTGCCAGCAGTTTATCCGGGACATACAATGAAAAACTGTTTTTT. As protein: CASSLSGTYNEKLFF. The entire variable domain, with the rest obtained from reference TRBV27 and TRBJ1-4, is as follows: EAQVTQNPRYLITVTGKKLTVTCSQNMNHEYMSWYRQDPGLGLRQIYYSMNVEVTDKGDVPEGYKVSRKEKRNFPLILESPSPNQTSLYFCASSLSGTYNEKLFFGSGTQLSVL.

The chain couples TRBV7-9 to TRBJ1-1; D is possibly TRBD1 (5 bases). Trimming pared 11 bases from V and 4 bases from J, leaving 14 bases between. In germline, CDR1 is SEHNR, CDR2 FQNEAQ (reference sequence). The CDR3 runs 12 residues. In nucleotides, the CDR3 is TGTGCCGGAAATACAGGTGGCACTGAAGCTTTCTTT. Translating gives CAGNTGGTEAFF.

The chain has TRBV9 and TRBJ2-7; TRBD2 aligns across 7 bases. After removal of 2 bases from V and 1 base from J, the junction contained 6 bases not matched to a gene. The length of the CDR3 is 15 residues. Germline V CDR1 and CDR2: SGDLS, YYNGEE. The CDR3 is CASSVGPGGSYEQYF. CDR3 nucleotides: TGTGCCAGCAGCGTCGGCCCGGGGGGTTCCTACGAGCAGTACTTC.

The chain carries TRBV6-5 and TRBJ2-1; TRBD2 might be the D (6 bases). This CDR3 contains 13 residues. Germline V gene sequence: CDR1 MNHEY, CDR2 SVGAGI. Trimming took off 6 bases at V and 6 bases at J, with 12 bases between the two ends. CDR3: CASRFGGSNEQFF. The CDR3 coding sequence is TGTGCCAGCAGGTTTGGGGGGTCCAATGAGCAGTTCTTC.

The J gene is TRBJ1-5, the V gene TRBV19; TRBD1 might be the D (6 bases). The germline V gene has CDR1 LNHDA and CDR2 SQIVND (reference sequence). CDR3 size: 14 residues. The V end was cut by 7 bases, the J end by 4 bases, with 14 bases between. For the CDR3, the DNA is TGTGCCAGTAAAGCAGGGGCTGATAATCAGCCCCAGCATTTT. Its translation is CASKAGADNQPQHF.

The chain links TRBV7-8 to TRBJ2-7, with 10 bases lining up with TRBD1. With 5 bases clipped from V and 2 bases from J, the junction kept 6 bases outside the gene matches. CDR3 size: 15 residues. From germline, CDR1 is SGHVS and CDR2 FQNEAQ. The CDR3: CASSRAGTGAYEQYF. The CDR3 DNA follows: TGTGCCAGCAGCCGAGCCGGGACAGGGGCCTACGAGCAGTACTTC.

The rearrangement joins TRBV19 to TRBJ2-2; the match to TRBD2 covers 10 bases. After removal of 6 bases from V and 8 bases from J, the junction contained 6 bases not matched to a gene. The CDR3 loop spans 14 amino acids. From germline, CDR1 is LNHDA and CDR2 SQIVND (reference sequence). DNA for the CDR3: TGTGCCAGTAGGCCTAGCGGGAGTGCTGGGGAGCTGTTTTTT. Residues: CASRPSGSAGELFF.

This chain uses TRBV7-2 with TRBJ2-4, with D tentatively TRBD2 (7 bases). This CDR3 comprises 16 residues. CDR1 is SGHTA, CDR2 FQGNSA, per germline. V was trimmed by 3 bases and J by 1 base, leaving 13 bases between them. CDR3 coding DNA: TGTGCCAGCAGCTTTGGGGGGGCCGGGGCCAAAAACATTCAGTACTTC. As protein: CASSFGGAGAKNIQYF.

The chain joins TRBV19 to TRBJ1-1, with D hard to call. There are 13 residues in the CDR3. Germline V gene lookup returns CDR1 LNHDA and CDR2 SQIVND (reference sequence). V was trimmed by 3 bases and J by 4 bases, leaving 9 bases between them. The CDR3 loop is CASSIDILTEAFF. The CDR3 DNA reads TGTGCCAGTAGTATCGACATACTCACTGAAGCTTTCTTT.

V is TRBV18 and J is TRBJ2-7, with a possible D match to TRBD2 (6 bases). The CDR3 totals 14 residues. CDR1 and CDR2 from the germline V gene are KGHSH and LQKENI. Trimming stripped 5 bases from V and 5 bases from J, with 16 bases between. The CDR3 sequence: CASSATGSGDEQYF. CDR3 nucleotide sequence: TGTGCCAGCTCAGCAACCGGGAGCGGAGACGAGCAGTACTTC.

The chain recombines TRBV6-1 with TRBJ2-3; weak D call: TRBD2 (5 bases). The CDR3 length is 16 residues. Deletions cut 3 bases from V and 6 bases from J, with 19 bases between. The V gene's germline CDR1 is MNHNS and CDR2 SASEGT. CDR3 DNA: TGTGCCAGCAGTGAGTATTTGGGAGTTCAGGTGGATACGCAGTATTTT. This translates into CASSEYLGVQVDTQYF.

This clone has a handful of counts. The genes are TRBV11-2 and TRBJ1-6; D is uncertain. Looked up from germline, CDR1 is SGHAT and CDR2 is FQNNGV. Trimming shortened V by 1 base and J by 4 bases, and 8 bases separated the two germline ends. The CDR3 has 15 amino acids. The CDR3 spells CASSLASTYNSPLHF. CDR3 coding DNA: TGTGCCAGCAGCTTAGCATCCACTTATAATTCACCCCTCCACTTT.

The gene calls are TRBV19 and TRBJ2-7, with 9 bases fitting TRBD1. V lost 2 bases and J lost 3; bases outside the gene matches: 5. The CDR3 is 15 residues long. Germline CDR1 is LNHDA and CDR2 is SQIVND (reference sequence). CDR3 DNA sequence: TGTGCCAGTAGTATATCGGACAGGGGCCACTACGAGCAGTACTTC. Protein product: CASSISDRGHYEQYF.

The chain has TRBV5-1 and TRBJ1-6; 12 nucleotides line up with TRBD1. This CDR3 spans 16 amino acids. CDR1 and CDR2 from the germline V gene are SGHRS and YFSETQ. Trimming removed 3 bases from V and 6 bases from J; junction bases left unmatched: 4. The CDR3 is CASSSGQGASNSPLHF. CDR3 sequence (DNA): TGCGCCAGCAGCTCGGGACAGGGGGCTTCTAATTCACCCCTCCACTTT.

This chain's CDR3 is CASSLRGASTDTQYF. The DNA for the CDR3 is TGTGCCAGCAGCTTGCGGGGGGCTAGCACAGATACGCAGTATTTT. The chain employs TRBV5-4 and TRBJ2-3; a possible D gene is TRBD2 (7 bases). The CDR3 is made up of 15 amino acids. CDR1 and CDR2 (germline): SGHNT, YYREEE (reference sequence). V was trimmed by 1 base and J by 0 bases, leaving 9 bases between them. Combining the CDR3 with reference TRBV5-4 and TRBJ2-3 gives the whole variable domain ETGVTQSPTHLIKTRGQQVTLRCSSQSGHNTVSWYQQALGQGPQFIFQYYREEENGRGNFPPRFSGLQFPNYSSELNVNALELDDSALYLCASSLRGASTDTQYFGPGTRLTVL.

The chain employs TRBV7-8 and TRBJ1-4, with 9 bases fitting TRBD1. Trimming cost V 5 bases and J 8 bases; bases outside gene matches: 9. Germline assignment: CDR1 SGHVS and CDR2 FQNEAQ. CDR3 length equals 15 residues. The DNA of the CDR3 is TGTGCCAGCAGCCGAGGGACAGGGTCGGGAGAAAAACTGTTTTTT. Translation gives CASSRGTGSGEKLFF.

The chain combines TRBV5-8 with TRBJ2-4; D unresolved. CDR3 length: 14 amino acids. The V gene's germline CDR1 is SGHTS and CDR2 YDEGEE. Trimming took 2 bases from V and 0 from J, leaving 6 bases between them. CDR3 residues: CASSLAGAKNIQYF. The CDR3 DNA is TGTGCCAGCAGCTTAGCCGGAGCCAAAAACATTCAGTACTTC.

This clone showed up just a few times. The chain links TRBV10-1 to TRBJ1-3, with a possible D match to TRBD1 (6 bases). The CDR3 has 12 amino acids. Germline lookup yields CDR1 WNHNN and CDR2 SYGVQD (reference sequence). V lost 8 bases and J lost 6, with 11 bases in between. The DNA of the CDR3 is TGCGCCAGCTCCCAGGGGACAAACACCATATATTTT. Its protein is CASSQGTNTIYF.